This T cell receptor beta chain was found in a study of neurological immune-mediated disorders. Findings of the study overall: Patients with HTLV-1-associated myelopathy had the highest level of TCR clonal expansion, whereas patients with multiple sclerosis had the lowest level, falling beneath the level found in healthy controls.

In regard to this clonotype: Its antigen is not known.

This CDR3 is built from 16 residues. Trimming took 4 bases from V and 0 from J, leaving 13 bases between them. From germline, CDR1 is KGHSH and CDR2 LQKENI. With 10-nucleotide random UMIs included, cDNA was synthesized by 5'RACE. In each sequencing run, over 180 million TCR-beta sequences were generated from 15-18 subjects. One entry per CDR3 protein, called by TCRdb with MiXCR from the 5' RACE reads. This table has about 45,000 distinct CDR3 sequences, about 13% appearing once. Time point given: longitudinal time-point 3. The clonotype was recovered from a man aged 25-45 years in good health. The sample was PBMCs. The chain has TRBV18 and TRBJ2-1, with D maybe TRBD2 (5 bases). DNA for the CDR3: TGTGCCAGCTCACAGGTGGGAGAAAGCTCCTACAATGAGCAGTTCTTC. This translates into CASSQVGESSYNEQFF.